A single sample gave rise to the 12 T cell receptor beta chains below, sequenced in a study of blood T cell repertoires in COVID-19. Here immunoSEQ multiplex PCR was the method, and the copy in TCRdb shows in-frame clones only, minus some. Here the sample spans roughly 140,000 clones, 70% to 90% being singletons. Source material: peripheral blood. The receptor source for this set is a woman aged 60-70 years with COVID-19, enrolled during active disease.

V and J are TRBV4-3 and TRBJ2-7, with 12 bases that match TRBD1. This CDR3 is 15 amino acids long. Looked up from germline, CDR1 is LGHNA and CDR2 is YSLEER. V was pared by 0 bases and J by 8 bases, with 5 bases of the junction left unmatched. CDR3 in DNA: TGCGCCAGCAGCCAAGAATGGGACAGGGGGCGGCAGCAGTACTTC. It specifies CASSQEWDRGRQQYF.

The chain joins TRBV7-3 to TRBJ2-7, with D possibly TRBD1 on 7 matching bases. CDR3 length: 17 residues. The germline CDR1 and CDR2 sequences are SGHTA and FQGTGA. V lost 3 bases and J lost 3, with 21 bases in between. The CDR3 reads CASSLVTMQGGRYEQYF. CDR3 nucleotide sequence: TGTGCCAGCAGCTTGGTTACCATGCAGGGGGGCCGCTACGAGCAGTACTTC.

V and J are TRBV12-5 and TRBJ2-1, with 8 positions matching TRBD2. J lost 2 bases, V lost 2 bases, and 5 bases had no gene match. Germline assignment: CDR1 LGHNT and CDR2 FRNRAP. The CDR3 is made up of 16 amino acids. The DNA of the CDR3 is TGTGCTAGTGGTTTGTCCCGGGGGGGCGCCTACAATGAGCAGTTCTTC. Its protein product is CASGLSRGGAYNEQFF.

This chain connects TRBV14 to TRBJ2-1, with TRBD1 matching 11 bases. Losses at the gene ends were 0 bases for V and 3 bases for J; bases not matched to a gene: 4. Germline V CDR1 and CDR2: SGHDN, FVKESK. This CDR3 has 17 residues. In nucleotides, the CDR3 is TGTGCCAGCAGCCAAGATATCGGGACAGGGGGCTACAATGAGCAGTTCTTC. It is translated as CASSQDIGTGGYNEQFF. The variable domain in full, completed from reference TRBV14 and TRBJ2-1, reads EAGVTQFPSHSVIEKGQTVTLRCDPISGHDNLYWYRRVMGKEIKFLLHFVKESKQDESGMPNNRFLAERTGGTYSTLKVQPAELEDSGVYFCASSQDIGTGGYNEQFFGPGTRLTVL.

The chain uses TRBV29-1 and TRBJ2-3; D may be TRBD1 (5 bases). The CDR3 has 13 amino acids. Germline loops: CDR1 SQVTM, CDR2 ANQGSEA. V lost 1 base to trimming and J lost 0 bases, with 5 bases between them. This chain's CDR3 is CSVEGQSTDTQYF. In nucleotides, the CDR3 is TGCAGCGTTGAAGGACAGAGCACAGATACGCAGTATTTT.

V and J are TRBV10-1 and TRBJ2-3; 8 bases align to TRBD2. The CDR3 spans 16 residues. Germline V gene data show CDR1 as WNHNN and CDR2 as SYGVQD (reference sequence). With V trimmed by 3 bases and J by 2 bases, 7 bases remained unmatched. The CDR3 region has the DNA TGCGCCAGCAGTGAACGAGGCGGGGGGAACACAGATACGCAGTATTTT. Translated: CASSERGGGNTDTQYF.

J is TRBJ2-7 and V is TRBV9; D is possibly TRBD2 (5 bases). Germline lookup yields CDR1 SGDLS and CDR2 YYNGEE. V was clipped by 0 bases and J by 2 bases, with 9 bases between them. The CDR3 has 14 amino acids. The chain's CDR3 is CASSVEAVTYEQYF. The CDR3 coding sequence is TGTGCCAGCAGCGTAGAAGCGGTGACCTACGAGCAGTACTTC.

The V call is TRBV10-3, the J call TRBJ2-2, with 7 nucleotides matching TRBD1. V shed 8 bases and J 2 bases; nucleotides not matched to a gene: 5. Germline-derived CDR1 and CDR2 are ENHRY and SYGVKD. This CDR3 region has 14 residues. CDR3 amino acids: CAIGNRGNTGELFF. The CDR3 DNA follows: TGTGCCATCGGGAACAGGGGAAACACCGGGGAGCTGTTTTTT.

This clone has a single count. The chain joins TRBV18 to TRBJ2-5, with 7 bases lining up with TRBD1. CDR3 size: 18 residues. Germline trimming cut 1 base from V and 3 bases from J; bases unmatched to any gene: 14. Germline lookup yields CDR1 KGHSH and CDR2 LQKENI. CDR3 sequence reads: CASSPLLPVGTDKETQYF. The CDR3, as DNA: TGTGCCAGCTCACCACTTCTGCCGGTCGGGACAGATAAAGAGACCCAGTACTTC.

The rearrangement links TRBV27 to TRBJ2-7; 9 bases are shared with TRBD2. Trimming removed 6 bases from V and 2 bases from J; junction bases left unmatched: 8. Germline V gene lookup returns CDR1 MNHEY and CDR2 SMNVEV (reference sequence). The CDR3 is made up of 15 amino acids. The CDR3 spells CASRRSGTSTYEQYF. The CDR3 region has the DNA TGTGCCAGCAGAAGGAGTGGGACTAGCACCTACGAGCAGTACTTC.

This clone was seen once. This CDR3 is CASVKRGRAPHEQYF. Here the CDR3 DNA reads TGTGCCAGCGTAAAAAGAGGGAGGGCGCCGCACGAGCAGTACTTC. This sequence joins TRBV21-1 and TRBJ2-7; no check of the table's D call, TRBD2, against the DNA was made. TRBV21-1 is tagged as a pseudogene. The CDR3 runs 15 residues.

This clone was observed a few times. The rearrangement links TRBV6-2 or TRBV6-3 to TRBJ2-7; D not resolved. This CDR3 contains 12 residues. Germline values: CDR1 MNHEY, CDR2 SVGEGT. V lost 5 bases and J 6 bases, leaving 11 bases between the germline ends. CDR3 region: CASSILVAEQYF. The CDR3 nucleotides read TGTGCCAGCAGTATCCTAGTAGCCGAGCAGTACTTC.